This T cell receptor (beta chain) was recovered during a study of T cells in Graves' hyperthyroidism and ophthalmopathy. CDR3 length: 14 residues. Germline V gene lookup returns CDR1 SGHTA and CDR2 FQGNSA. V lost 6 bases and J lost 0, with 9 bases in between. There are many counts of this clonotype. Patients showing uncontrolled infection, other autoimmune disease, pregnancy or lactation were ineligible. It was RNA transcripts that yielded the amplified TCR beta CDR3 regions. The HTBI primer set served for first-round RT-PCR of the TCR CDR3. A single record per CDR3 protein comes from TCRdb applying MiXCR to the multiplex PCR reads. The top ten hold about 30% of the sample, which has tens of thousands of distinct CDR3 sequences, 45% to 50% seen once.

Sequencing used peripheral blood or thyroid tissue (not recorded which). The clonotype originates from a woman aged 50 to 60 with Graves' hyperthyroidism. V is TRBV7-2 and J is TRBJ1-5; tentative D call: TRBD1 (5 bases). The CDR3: CASSSDSSNQPQHF. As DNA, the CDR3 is TGTGCCAGCAGTTCCGACAGTAGCAATCAGCCCCAGCATTTT.